This TCR beta chain was identified in a study of shared clonotypes between healthy human individuals. Study background: A couple of women and a few men aged 18 to 49 made up the donors. The study used three CD4 naive, three CD4 memory, two CD8 naive and one CD8 memory plate per donor. Findings and limits, study-wide: The naive CD4 repertoires of a few donors were compared, and roughly 5% of clonotypes were shared. The researchers took only blood, and tissue repertoires probably look different.

Sequencing used immunoSEQ multiplex PCR; TCRdb keeps in-frame clones, though not all of them. The sample yields some 2.1 million clones, about 95% seen once. As to this clone: The antigen remains unidentified.

CD45RO-negative, CCR7-positively selected cells formed the naive CD8 fraction, excluding terminally differentiated effector memory CD45RA+ cells. CDR3 length equals 16 residues. Per germline, CDR1 GTSNPN and CDR2 SVGIG (reference sequence). The ends were cut back, 2 bases at V and 2 bases at J, with 18 bases in the middle. The chain recombines TRBV30 with TRBJ1-2, with D hard to call. Sequencing input: naive CD8+ T cells sorted from blood. The clonotype originates from a young man in good health. Written as DNA, the CDR3 is TGTGCCTGGAGTATTCCCTTGAGTGGTATAAACTATGGCTACACCTTC. This encodes CAWSIPLSGINYGYTF.